This paragraph reports one TCR beta chain. Germline V lookup: CDR1 MGHRA, CDR2 YSYEKL. Trimming removed 3 bases from V and 1 base from J, with 18 bases in between. There are 17 residues in the CDR3. This specimen belongs to a study of control samples from healthy donors and cancer patients. TCRdb's copy holds only in-frame clones and misses some; the assay was immunoSEQ multiplex PCR. The repertoire includes 190,000 or so clones, 90% to 95% of them detected once, and 1.4% to 1.5% sits in the top ten. The TCR was taken from a man aged 18 to 30 in good health. Specimen: blood. The chain has TRBV4-1 and TRBJ1-1, with a tentative D call TRBD1 (5 bases). In DNA, the CDR3 is TGCGCCAGCAGCCACAAAGAAGGCGTTGGGACGAACACTGAAGCTTTCTTT. Amino acids: CASSHKEGVGTNTEAFF.